The entry below gives a single TCR beta chain sequence along with its context. All TRB cDNA libraries came from 5' RACE performed with UMI labels. TCRdb re-analyzed the 5' RACE reads; it lists each CDR3 protein once, without DNA. The table counts approximately 53,000 distinct CDR3 sequences; around a quarter lies in the top ten. This record comes from a study of CXCR3-negative and CXCR3-positive naive CD8 T cells. The CDR3 length is 15 residues. Material for sequencing was memory CD8+ T cells from blood. This chain joins TRBV12-3 or TRBV12-4 and TRBJ2-7; TCRdb lists TRBD1, though no DNA is available to test this call. This receptor was taken from a human donor in good health. Some clones in this sample may be carry-over from other donors' samples. CDR3 protein: CASSSPGQGMYEQYF.